This T cell receptor (beta chain) was recorded in a study of Graves' ophthalmopathy and Graves' hyperthyroidism. Study-level points and caveats: The model achieved approximately 71% sensitivity and less than 75% specificity for ophthalmopathy progression.

Amplification targeted the TCR beta CDR3 regions, with RNA transcripts as the source material. Amplification began with first-round RT-PCR using HTBI primers, then second-round multiplex PCR was performed. From the multiplex PCR reads, TCRdb called clonotypes with MiXCR, one entry per CDR3 protein. The repertoire consists of roughly 500,000 distinct CDR3 sequences, with 13% to 15% occurring once and the leading ten covering about 10%. With regard to this clonotype: Antigen: not known.

V was clipped by 3 bases and J by 3 bases; unmatched bases: 1. Germline assignment: CDR1 SGHRS and CDR2 YFSETQ. The length of the CDR3 is 15 residues. What was sequenced was blood. The source is a woman aged 25 to 39 with Graves' ophthalmopathy. V usage is TRBV5-1 and J usage is TRBJ1-6, with 9 bases lining up with TRBD1. This chain's CDR3 is CASSWTGDYNSPLHF. CDR3 nucleotides: TGCGCCAGCAGCTGGACAGGGGACTATAATTCACCCCTCCACTTT.